These 15 T cell receptor beta chains were sequenced from one sample in a study of cytomegalovirus exposure and HLA in healthy donors. This PCR relied on a set of 60 Vbeta primers and 13 Jbeta primers. TCRdb's table, derived via immunoSEQ multiplex PCR, lists solely in-frame clones and lacks some. The repertoire includes 90,000 to 140,000 clones, around four fifths of them detected once, and around 8.6% sits in the top ten. The sample consisted of PBMCs. The receptors stem from a woman between 40 and 55 years old in good health and CMV-seropositive.

The chain employs TRBV5-1 and TRBJ1-5; possible D gene TRBD1, 5 bases. The CDR3 is made up of 15 amino acids. CDR1 and CDR2 (germline): SGHRS, YFSETQ. Trimming cost V 4 bases and J 3 bases, with 14 bases left between them. CDR3 sequence: CASSPVGGDNQPQHF. CDR3 in DNA: TGCGCCAGCAGCCCTGTCGGGGGAGACAATCAGCCCCAGCATTTT.

V and J are TRBV7-2 and TRBJ1-2, with D possibly TRBD1 on 6 matching bases. This CDR3 contains 13 residues. CDR1 is SGHTA and CDR2 is FQGNSA in the germline V gene. Trimming removed 5 bases at V and 8 bases at J, with 15 bases between. The CDR3 DNA is TGTGCCAGCAGCCCTTACAGGGCGGAGGGCTACACCTTC. The encoded protein is CASSPYRAEGYTF.

The rearrangement uses TRBV27 and TRBJ2-1; 7 nucleotides agree with TRBD2. The length of the CDR3 is 16 residues. Germline lookup yields CDR1 MNHEY and CDR2 SMNVEV (reference sequence). Germline trimming cut 5 bases from V and 3 bases from J; bases unmatched to any gene: 10. The CDR3 here is CASSPSSGNYYNEQFF. The CDR3 DNA follows: TGTGCCAGCAGTCCATCTAGCGGAAACTACTACAATGAGCAGTTCTTC.

The chain carries TRBV7-9 and TRBJ1-6; 11 bases match TRBD1. The ends lost 5 bases at V and 9 bases at J; junction bases unmatched: 6. The CDR3 runs to 15 residues. CDR1 is SEHNR, CDR2 FQNEAQ, per germline (reference sequence). The CDR3 region has the DNA TGTGCCAGCAGCATCGGGGACAGGGGGGGTTCACCCCTCCACTTT. This gives the protein CASSIGDRGGSPLHF.

The chain combines TRBV14 with TRBJ2-3, with D perhaps matching TRBD2 (5 bases). Trimming pared 5 bases from V and 0 bases from J, leaving 12 bases between. CDR1 and CDR2 from the germline V gene are SGHDN and FVKESK. The CDR3 sequence is 15 residues long. The CDR3 loop is CASSVGLPSTDTQYF. The CDR3, as DNA: TGTGCCAGCAGCGTCGGACTGCCTAGCACAGATACGCAGTATTTT.

The chain joins TRBV5-1 to TRBJ1-1; 10 nucleotides line up with TRBD1. The germline V gene encodes CDR1 SGHRS and CDR2 YFSETQ. There are 17 residues in the CDR3. V was pared by 6 bases and J by 9 bases, with 20 bases of the junction left unmatched. The CDR3 nucleotides read TGCGCCAGCACCCGAAATAGGGGTGGACAGGGGGTTGCAAAAGCTTTCTTT. It yields the protein CASTRNRGGQGVAKAFF.

This clone was seen only once. The chain joins TRBV4-3 to TRBJ2-7; TRBD1 matches at 8 bases. With 0 bases clipped from V and 4 bases from J, the junction kept 2 bases outside the gene matches. The CDR3 covers 14 residues. Germline values: CDR1 LGHNA, CDR2 YSLEER. CDR3 sequence (DNA): TGCGCCAGCAGCCAAGAGACAGGGGTGTACGAGCAGTACTTC. It encodes CASSQETGVYEQYF.

This clone turned up a few times. The genes are TRBV7-2 and TRBJ1-1; D uncertain. V was trimmed by 7 bases and J by 6 bases, leaving 18 bases between them. CDR1 and CDR2 (germline): SGHTA, FQGNSA. The CDR3 sequence is 14 residues long. CDR3 sequence reads: CASTLLRVGAEAFF. The CDR3 DNA sequence: TGTGCCAGCACCCTACTTCGGGTAGGCGCTGAAGCTTTCTTT.

V usage is TRBV6-5 and J usage is TRBJ1-1; 9 nucleotides align to TRBD1. Germline loops: CDR1 MNHEY, CDR2 SVGAGI. This CDR3 has 14 residues. Unmatched junction bases numbered 7, after V lost 8 bases and J lost 3 bases. The CDR3 loop reads CASQTQGAYTEAFF. CDR3 coding DNA: TGTGCCAGCCAGACACAGGGGGCCTACACTGAAGCTTTCTTT.

The chain couples TRBV7-2 to TRBJ1-2; TRBD1 aligns across 10 bases. V gave up 3 bases and J gave up 8 bases; unmatched junction bases: 6. Germline V gene lookup returns CDR1 SGHTA and CDR2 FQGNSA. This CDR3 spans 14 amino acids. CDR3: CASSFPGQGSGYTF. The CDR3 bases are TGTGCCAGCAGCTTCCCGGGACAGGGGTCCGGCTACACCTTC.

This clone was recorded once. The chain is built from TRBV4-2 and TRBJ1-5, with 10 bases lining up with TRBD1. The CDR3 has 15 residues. In germline, CDR1 is LGHNA, CDR2 YNFKEQ. Trimming took 5 bases from V and 5 from J; bases not matched to a gene: 6. CDR3 region: CASSAAGTGDQPQHF. For the CDR3, the DNA is TGTGCCAGCAGCGCTGCCGGGACAGGGGATCAGCCCCAGCATTTT.

The chain has TRBV2 and TRBJ2-5, with a weak D call TRBD1 (5 bases). This CDR3 contains 14 residues. Germline CDR1 SNHLY, CDR2 FYNNEI. V shed 4 bases and J shed 5 bases, with 14 bases lying between them. CDR3 residues: CASSAQGAGETQYF. The CDR3 DNA reads as TGTGCCAGCAGTGCTCAGGGTGCCGGGGAGACCCAGTACTTC.

Concerning this clone: Within the sample, other DNA sequences also encode this same CDR3. The chain has TRBV18 and TRBJ2-5; no definite D call. V was clipped by 3 bases and J by 5 bases, with 4 bases between them. Germline CDR1 is KGHSH and CDR2 is LQKENI. This CDR3 comprises 11 residues. CDR3 sequence reads: CASSPRETQYF. The CDR3 DNA follows: TGTGCCAGCTCACCCCGGGAGACCCAGTACTTC. Combining the CDR3 with reference TRBV18 and TRBJ2-5 gives the whole variable domain NAGVMQNPRHLVRRRGQEARLRCSPMKGHSHVYWYRQLPEEGLKFMVYLQKENIIDESGMPKERFSAEFPKEGPSILRIQQVVRGDSAAYFCASSPRETQYFGPGTRLLVL.

The V gene is TRBV7-9, the J gene TRBJ2-3, with 15 bases that match TRBD2. Germline V gene sequence: CDR1 SEHNR, CDR2 FQNEAQ (reference sequence). CDR3 length: 17 residues. With 2 bases clipped from V and 5 bases from J, the junction kept 5 bases outside the gene matches. In nucleotides, the CDR3 is TGTGCCAGCAGCTTACCCAGGACTAGCGGGGGGGAAGATACGCAGTATTTT. Its protein is CASSLPRTSGGEDTQYF.

V is TRBV18 and J is TRBJ1-4, with D unresolved. V was cut by 2 bases and J by 7 bases, with 17 bases left in between. This CDR3 has 16 amino acids. Germline V CDR1 and CDR2: KGHSH, LQKENI. The DNA for the CDR3 is TGTGCCAGCTCACCAGGGAGCCCCGACCTTGGTGAAAAACTGTTTTTT. Residues: CASSPGSPDLGEKLFF.